The 26 T cell receptor beta chains below were found in one sample sequenced in a study of early T cells in non-severe SARS-CoV-2 infection. TCRdb analysed the 5' RACE reads with MiXCR anew, one entry per CDR3 protein. This sample carries approximately 64,000 distinct CDR3 sequences, around 19% of them seen once, and the ten largest clones take about 8.2%. The specimen comprised whole blood, sampled at baseline. These receptors were collected from an adult who was a healthcare worker with PCR-confirmed SARS-CoV-2 infection or an uninfected control (not recorded which).

The rearrangement joins TRBV28 to TRBJ1-1; the D gene is possibly TRBD1 (6 bases). Germline V gene sequence: CDR1 MDHEN, CDR2 SYDVKM. The CDR3 is 14 residues long. V gave up 5 bases and J gave up 0 bases, with 10 bases separating them. CDR3 protein: CASSPGALNTEAFF. The CDR3 DNA is TGTGCCAGCAGTCCAGGGGCCCTGAACACTGAAGCTTTCTTT. The complete variable domain, with remaining parts taken from reference TRBV28 and TRBJ1-1, reads DVKVTQSSRYLVKRTGEKVFLECVQDMDHENMFWYRQDPGLGLRLIYFSYDVKMKEKGDIPEGYSVSREKKERFSLILESASTNQTSMYLCASSPGALNTEAFFGQGTRLTVV.

This clonotype was detected only a few times. The chain is built from TRBV20-1 and TRBJ2-3; TRBD2 agrees at 10 bases. CDR1 and CDR2 (germline): DFQATT, SNEGSKA (reference sequence). V dropped 3 bases and J dropped 2; count of bases not matched to a gene: 8. The CDR3 runs to 16 residues. The CDR3 sequence is CSASLVAGGITDTQYF. CDR3 bases: TGCAGTGCTAGTCTAGTAGCGGGGGGTATCACAGATACGCAGTATTTT.

This clonotype was counted at least ten times. Here the CDR3 DNA reads TGTGCCAGCAGCCCGACAGCCAACACTGAAGCTTTCTTT. Encoded protein: CASSPTANTEAFF. The chain couples TRBV3-1 to TRBJ1-1, with D possibly TRBD1 on 5 matching bases. Germline V gene lookup returns CDR1 LGHDT and CDR2 YNNKEL (reference sequence). This CDR3 is 13 amino acids long. V gave up 4 bases and J gave up 2 bases, with 8 bases separating them.

This clonotype was found a few times. V usage is TRBV7-2 and J usage is TRBJ1-5; the match to TRBD1 covers 8 bases. The J segment lost 6 bases and the V segment lost 5 bases, leaving 6 bases of the junction unmatched. This CDR3 contains 14 residues. Germline lookup yields CDR1 SGHTA and CDR2 FQGNSA. CDR3 DNA sequence: TGTGCCAGCAGCGTGACAGGGGCGACTCAGCCCCAGCATTTT. This codes for CASSVTGATQPQHF.

The gene calls are TRBV20-1 and TRBJ2-7; weak D call: TRBD1 (6 bases). V was pared by 1 base and J by 7 bases, with 20 bases between. From germline, CDR1 is DFQATT and CDR2 SNEGSKA (reference sequence). The CDR3 spans 15 residues. The CDR3 is CSARAGDRHLEEQYF. The CDR3 DNA reads TGCAGTGCTAGAGCTGGCGACAGGCACCTTGAGGAGCAGTACTTC.

The rearrangement links TRBV5-1 to TRBJ2-3; 9 bases align to TRBD2. The CDR3 has 13 residues. V was pared by 7 bases and J by 5 bases, with 5 bases of the junction left unmatched. CDR1 and CDR2 from the germline V gene are SGHRS and YFSETQ. The CDR3 bases are TGCGCCAGCCAGGGAGCGGGAGGAGATACGCAGTATTTT. Translating it yields CASQGAGGDTQYF.

This chain connects TRBV30 to TRBJ1-2, with D possibly matching TRBD1 (5 bases). V lost 8 bases and J 5 bases, leaving 18 bases between the germline ends. The CDR3 sequence is 13 residues long. Germline CDR1 GTSNPN, CDR2 SVGIG (reference sequence). The CDR3 coding sequence is TGTGCCCTGAGAAGGCAGGGCGGGTATGGCTACACCTTC. Protein: CALRRQGGYGYTF.

The chain links TRBV6-2 or TRBV6-3 to TRBJ2-6, with D unresolved. Between the trimmed V and J ends, which lost 2 bases and 4 bases, there was a span of 6 bases. The V gene's germline CDR1 is MNHEY and CDR2 SVGEGT. This CDR3 region has 14 residues. The chain's CDR3 is CASSYLSGANVLTF. Written as DNA, the CDR3 is TGTGCCAGCAGTTACCTCAGCGGGGCCAACGTCCTGACTTTC.

This clonotype was seen ten or more times. The gene calls are TRBV10-3 and TRBJ1-1; TRBD1 aligns across 8 bases. Unmatched junction bases numbered 5, after V lost 2 bases and J lost 3 bases. CDR1 is ENHRY and CDR2 is SYGVKD in the germline V gene. The CDR3 has 15 amino acids. The DNA for the CDR3 is TGTGCCATCAGTGAGATGACAGGGGTGGACACTGAAGCTTTCTTT. Protein: CAISEMTGVDTEAFF.

This clonotype was seen a handful of times. The gene calls are TRBV6-5 and TRBJ2-7; the D gene is possibly TRBD2 (5 bases). V lost 0 bases to trimming and J lost 0 bases, with 12 bases between them. This CDR3 is 16 amino acids long. Per germline, CDR1 MNHEY and CDR2 SVGAGI. The CDR3 bases are TGTGCCAGCAGTTACTCGATCGGGGATAGCTCCTACGAGCAGTACTTC. Its protein is CASSYSIGDSSYEQYF.

This clonotype has more than one count but fewer than ten. This sequence joins TRBV5-1 and TRBJ2-5, with D perhaps TRBD1 or TRBD2 (5 bases each). This CDR3 spans 15 amino acids. Trimming cost V 4 bases and J 5 bases, with 18 bases left between them. Germline CDR1 and CDR2: SGHRS and YFSETQ. The CDR3 DNA reads as TGCGCCAGCAGCGAGGGACCCCGGACGGGGGAGACCCAGTACTTC. It translates to CASSEGPRTGETQYF. The full variable domain, with the rest looked up from reference TRBV5-1 and TRBJ2-5, is KAGVTQTPRYLIKTRGQQVTLSCSPISGHRSVSWYQQTPGQGLQFLFEYFSETQRNKGNFPGRFSGRQFSNSRSEMNVSTLELGDSALYLCASSEGPRTGETQYFGPGTRLLVL.

This clonotype was found a few times. The chain couples TRBV6-5 to TRBJ1-1, with 7 positions matching TRBD1. The trim removed 5 bases at V and 4 bases at J, leaving 7 bases unmatched. This CDR3 is 14 amino acids long. Germline-derived CDR1 and CDR2 are MNHEY and SVGAGI. Here the CDR3 DNA reads TGTGCCAGCAGTAAACAGGGGCGATTCACTGAAGCTTTCTTT. It yields the protein CASSKQGRFTEAFF.

The J gene is TRBJ2-3, the V gene TRBV30; D may be TRBD1 or TRBD2 (5 bases each). V lost 3 bases and J lost 0, with 10 bases in between. Germline V lookup: CDR1 GTSNPN, CDR2 SVGIG (reference sequence). The CDR3 runs to 14 residues. Here the CDR3 DNA reads TGTGCCTGGAGGAGGGACCAAAGCACAGATACGCAGTATTTT. Translated, it gives CAWRRDQSTDTQYF.

The table lists this clonotype with a few counts. A read error may account for a junction end that differs from germline. The chain couples TRBV7-2 to TRBJ1-3; D not certain. The CDR3 runs 15 residues. CDR1 is SGHTA, CDR2 FQGNSA, per germline. In DNA, the CDR3 is TGTGCCAGCAGCTTACAGGCGAGCTCTGAAAACACCATATATTTT. Translated: CASSLQASSENTIYF. The whole variable domain, remainder taken from reference TRBV7-2 and TRBJ1-3, is GAGVSQSPSNKVTEKGKDVELRCDPISGHTALYWYRQSLGQGLEFLIYFQGNSAPDKSGLPSDRFSAERTGGSVSTLTIQRTQQEDSAVYLCASSLQASSENTIYFGEGSWLTVV.

The chain joins TRBV6-1 to TRBJ1-5; D unresolved. CDR3 length equals 13 residues. Trimming left V 1 base short and J 8 bases short, with 9 bases between. Per the germline V gene, CDR1 is MNHNS and CDR2 is SASEGT. Written as DNA, the CDR3 is TGTGCCAGCAGTGAAGAAGGAAGTGAGCCCCAGCATTTT. Residues: CASSEEGSEPQHF.

This sequence joins TRBV11-2 and TRBJ2-1, with TRBD1 identical over 10 bases. The CDR3 is made up of 14 amino acids. Germline V lookup: CDR1 SGHAT, CDR2 FQNNGV. J lost 15 bases, V lost 4 bases, and 12 bases had no gene match. CDR3 in amino acids: CASSSRQGAPRPFF. CDR3 DNA: TGTGCCAGCAGCTCCAGACAGGGGGCACCGAGACCGTTCTTC.

This clonotype was seen more than once but under ten times. The J gene is TRBJ2-7, the V gene TRBV21-1; the tabulated D call, TRBD2, remains unverified against the DNA. TRBV21-1 is reported as a pseudogene. The CDR3 is made up of 14 amino acids. This chain's CDR3 is CASSNGGTSYEQYF. The DNA of the CDR3 is TGTGCCAGCAGCAACGGAGGCACCTCCTACGAGCAGTACTTC.

This clonotype was observed a few times. The rearrangement joins TRBV9 to TRBJ2-7; D may be TRBD2 (6 bases). V was trimmed by 0 bases and J by 5 bases, leaving 12 bases between them. The germline gives CDR1 SGDLS, CDR2 YYNGEE. The CDR3 contains 14 residues. The CDR3 DNA is TGTGCCAGCAGCGTAGAATTACTAGCTGACGAGCAGTACTTC. It yields the protein CASSVELLADEQYF.

The chain links TRBV7-2 to TRBJ1-5; D might be TRBD1 (6 bases). The CDR3 totals 15 residues. Germline-derived CDR1 and CDR2 are SGHTA and FQGNSA. V was pared by 4 bases and J by 2 bases, with 12 bases between. The CDR3 protein is CASSWGLERNQPQHF. In DNA, the CDR3 is TGTGCCAGCAGCTGGGGGCTAGAGCGCAATCAGCCCCAGCATTTT.

The rearrangement uses TRBV7-8 and TRBJ1-2, with D hard to call. Per germline, CDR1 SGHVS and CDR2 FQNEAQ. The CDR3 is 13 residues long. V was shortened by 2 bases and J by 8 bases, with 12 bases between the two germline ends. The CDR3 is CASSLTGFVGYTF. CDR3 bases: TGTGCCAGCAGCTTAACTGGGTTTGTAGGCTACACCTTC.

This clonotype was counted a few times. CDR3 DNA: TGTGCCAGCAGCCCCCGACTGCTGGGAAACACCGGGGAGCTGTTTTTT. Protein product: CASSPRLLGNTGELFF. The chain uses TRBV7-9 and TRBJ2-2; D is unclear. Germline V gene sequence: CDR1 SEHNR, CDR2 FQNEAQ (reference sequence). Trimming took 5 bases from V and 2 from J, leaving 15 bases between them. CDR3 length: 16 residues.

The chain is built from TRBV7-9 and TRBJ1-1; D not resolved. In germline, CDR1 is SEHNR, CDR2 FQNEAQ (reference sequence). CDR3 length: 13 residues. The V gene lost 1 base and the J gene lost 4 bases, with 7 bases spanning the gap. CDR3 bases: TGTGCCAGCAGCTTAGAAGGATCCACTGAAGCTTTCTTT. Residues: CASSLEGSTEAFF.

This clonotype has just a few counts. This chain links TRBV4-3 with TRBJ2-3; no clear D gene. Germline lookup yields CDR1 LGHNA and CDR2 YSLEER. This CDR3 has 15 residues. Trimming removed 0 bases from V and 4 bases from J, with 11 bases in between. The CDR3 nucleotides are TGCGCCAGCAGCCAAGAAGGAACGGTGGCAGATACGCAGTATTTT. It translates to CASSQEGTVADTQYF.

J is TRBJ1-6 and V is TRBV18; 9 nucleotides agree with TRBD1. The CDR3 contains 16 residues. Germline lookup yields CDR1 KGHSH and CDR2 LQKENI. Trimming at V came to 2 bases and at J to 6 bases, leaving 5 bases not matched to a gene. The CDR3, as DNA: TGTGCCAGCTCACCAGAGACAGGGGGACTTAATTCACCCCTCCACTTT. Protein: CASSPETGGLNSPLHF.

The rearrangement joins TRBV11-2 to TRBJ2-1; 9 bases map to TRBD2. The CDR3 loop spans 17 amino acids. The germline CDR1 and CDR2 sequences are SGHAT and FQNNGV. With V trimmed by 5 bases and J by 7 bases, 15 bases remained unmatched. The CDR3 loop reads CASSPKGRAGGGNEQFF. As DNA, the CDR3 is TGTGCCAGCAGCCCCAAAGGACGAGCGGGAGGAGGTAATGAGCAGTTCTTC.

V usage is TRBV5-1 and J usage is TRBJ2-7, with unresolved D. In germline, CDR1 is SGHRS, CDR2 YFSETQ. The V and J ends lost 1 base and 0 bases respectively, with 8 bases between them. This CDR3 has 14 residues. The CDR3 spells CASSLTVSSYEQYF. The CDR3 DNA is TGCGCCAGCAGCTTGACGGTAAGCTCCTACGAGCAGTACTTC.